This record concerns one T cell receptor (beta chain) sequence. It was through 5'RACE template switching that TCR cDNA was made, with a universal primer site and UMIs added. TCRdb ran MiXCR on the 5' RACE reads and lists one entry per CDR3 protein. The profile shows some 550,000 distinct CDR3 sequences, over 15% of them singletons. These data are taken from a study of T cells after yellow fever vaccination. Study-level background: Researchers used SMART-Seq v4 Ultra Low Input to prepare fractions that had low cell numbers.

This receptor was obtained from a man aged 30 to 45 who received the YFV17D yellow fever vaccine. The sequencing used PBMCs, collected 15 days after the yellow fever booster vaccination.

The DNA of the CDR3 is TGTGCCAGCTCACCGGGGACGGGAATCACAGATACGCAGTATTTT. As protein: CASSPGTGITDTQYF. V usage is TRBV18 and J usage is TRBJ2-3, with D perhaps assigned TRBD1 or TRBD2 (5 bases each). Germline V CDR1 and CDR2: KGHSH, LQKENI. The CDR3 covers 15 residues. Trimming stripped 3 bases from V and 2 bases from J, with 12 bases between.